A selection of T cell receptor beta chains follows, all from one sample in a study of blood T cell repertoires in COVID-19. Only in-frame clones appear in the TCRdb table, and some are missing; sequencing was by immunoSEQ multiplex PCR. The sample contains 70,000 or so clones, under 95% of which appear only once. Specimen: peripheral blood. The source is a human donor in a cohort sampled during active COVID-19. CDR3s include the opening cysteine and the closing phenylalanine or tryptophan. The order of the fields is clone size, V gene, D gene, J gene, CDR3 DNA, CDR3 protein. The D gene is left open where the match is weak. Clone size, where shown, is once, few, many, or a class for clones that have expanded.

>NA|TRBV9|TRBD1|TRBJ1-2
TGTGCCAGCAGCGTAGGGGACAGCTATGGCTACACCTTC
CASSVGDSYGYTF
>NA|TRBV11-2|TRBD2|TRBJ2-7
TGTGCCAGCAGCTTAGCGCGGGGGTACGAGCAGTACTTC
CASSLARGYEQYF
>NA|TRBV2|TRBD1|TRBJ1-1
TGTGCCAGCAGTGCGGGACAGACCACTGAAGCTTTCTTT
CASSAGQTTEAFF
>NA|TRBV2|TRBD1|TRBJ1-5
TGTGCCAGCAGTGACGTCCCGGGACAGGGGAGGAAGACCCTTGATCAGCCCCAGCATTTT
CASSDVPGQGRKTLDQPQHF
>NA|TRBV28|NA|TRBJ1-3
TGTGCCAGCAGTTTACGCGGGGTCTATGGAAACACCATATATTTT
CASSLRGVYGNTIYF
>NA|TRBV28|TRBD1|TRBJ2-1
TGTGCCAGCAGTTTGAGACAGGGGGCATGGAATGAGCAGTTCTTC
CASSLRQGAWNEQFF
>NA|TRBV2|NA|TRBJ1-1
TGTGCCACCAGACAAGACACTTCGAACACTGAAGCTTTCTTT
CATRQDTSNTEAFF
>NA|TRBV12-3/TRBV12-4|NA|TRBJ2-7
TGTGCCAGCAGTCCGGTCCAGGGCCACGAGCAGTACTTC
CASSPVQGHEQYF
>NA|TRBV9|NA|TRBJ1-3
TGTGCCAGCAGCGGGCTCTCTGGAAACACCATATATTTT
CASSGLSGNTIYF
>NA|TRBV30|TRBD1|TRBJ1-2
TGTGCCTGGACCTTGGGACAGGGGCGTTCCAACTATGGCTACACCTTC
CAWTLGQGRSNYGYTF
>NA|TRBV6-5|NA|TRBJ2-6
TGTGCCAGCTGGAGGGGGCGCGACAACGTCCTGACTTTC
CASWRGRDNVLTF
>few|TRBV28|NA|TRBJ1-1
TGTGCCAGCAGTGGTTACATGAACACTGAAGCTTTCTTT
CASSGYMNTEAFF
>NA|TRBV7-2|TRBD1|TRBJ2-7
TGTGCCAGCAGTTTAAGAGGGGACAGGGTAATCGACGAGCAGTACTTC
CASSLRGDRVIDEQYF
>NA|TRBV29-1|NA|TRBJ2-5
TGCAGCGTTGAAAATTGGGGGACTCCAAAAGAGACCCAGTACTTC
CSVENWGTPKETQYF
>NA|TRBV5-4|NA|TRBJ1-2
TGTGCCAGCAGCTTGGGGCAGTTCTACACCTTC
CASSLGQFYTF
>NA|TRBV11-2|TRBD1|TRBJ1-1
TGTGCCAGCAGCTCAAACAGGGGGCCAGCCCGGGAAGCTTTCTTT
CASSSNRGPAREAFF
>NA|TRBV15|TRBD1|TRBJ2-7
TGTGCCACCAGCGATCGGACAGGGCGGACACCCTACGAGCAGTACTTC
CATSDRTGRTPYEQYF
>NA|TRBV11-2|TRBD2|TRBJ2-3
TGTGCCAGCAGTAAGAGGTCTAGCGGGGGGGGCAAAGATACGCAGTATTTT
CASSKRSSGGGKDTQYF
>NA|TRBV10-2|TRBD1|TRBJ1-5
TGCGCCAGCAGTGAAGGACAGGGGTATCAGCCCCAGCATTTT
CASSEGQGYQPQHF
>once|TRBV15|NA|TRBJ1-3
TGTGCCACCAGCAGAGGAGAGACTGTGAGCTCTGGAAACACCATATATTTT
CATSRGETVSSGNTIYF
>NA|TRBV10-3|NA|TRBJ1-1
TGTGCCATCAGTGGACAGGCGGGCGAGAACACTGAAGCTTTCTTT
CAISGQAGENTEAFF
>once|TRBV7-2|NA|TRBJ2-7
TGTGCCAGCAGCCTAGACGGGGGACTCTACGAGCAGTACTTC
CASSLDGGLYEQYF
>NA|TRBV2|NA|TRBJ1-2
TGTGCCAGCGTCATACCGGTGGGGGGGGACTATGGCTACACCTTC
CASVIPVGGDYGYTF
>NA|TRBV12-5|NA|TRBJ1-2
TGTGCTAGTGGTTTATCAGGGTACGGCTACACCTTC
CASGLSGYGYTF
>NA|TRBV11-2|TRBD1|TRBJ1-5
TGTGCCAGCAGCTTGGCTACAGGGGGCAATCAGCCCCAGCATTTT
CASSLATGGNQPQHF
>once|TRBV10-3|NA|TRBJ2-7
TGTGCCATCAGCGCAACAGGGAAGGTCTACGAGCAGTACTTC
CAISATGKVYEQYF
>NA|TRBV27|TRBD2|TRBJ2-3
TGTGCCAGCAGTTCACCGGGAGGAGGCACAGATACGCAGTATTTT
CASSSPGGGTDTQYF
>NA|TRBV6-2/TRBV6-3|TRBD1|TRBJ2-7
TGTGCCAGCAGCCCCCAACCCGCCGGGACAGCGGCCTACGAGCAGTACTTC
CASSPQPAGTAAYEQYF
>few|TRBV5-1|NA|TRBJ2-7
TGCGCCAGCAGCTTGGGGGCTGAAATCTACGAGCAGTACTTC
CASSLGAEIYEQYF
>once|TRBV19|NA|TRBJ1-5
TGTGCCAGTAGTATGGCAGGGATGCGCAATCAGCCCCAGCATTTT
CASSMAGMRNQPQHF
>NA|TRBV28|TRBD1|TRBJ1-2
TGTGCCAGCAGCCAAAACGACAGGGGGCTTGTCTATGGCTACACCTTC
CASSQNDRGLVYGYTF
>NA|TRBV11-2|TRBD1|TRBJ1-2
TGTGCCAGCAGCGCAAGGGACAGGGTCGACGGCTACACCTTC
CASSARDRVDGYTF
>once|TRBV20-1|NA|TRBJ1-2
TGCAACCCGGACGGGGAATATGGCTACACCTTC
CNPDGEYGYTF
>NA|TRBV2|NA|TRBJ1-1
TGTGCCAGCAGGGGGGGCACTGAAGCTTTCTTT
CASRGGTEAFF
>NA|TRBV6-6|TRBD1|TRBJ1-2
TGTGCCAGCAGTTCTGGACAGGGCCCCATCTATGGCTACACCTTC
CASSSGQGPIYGYTF
>NA|TRBV27|NA|TRBJ1-2
TGTGCCAGCAGTGCCACGGGGGGCGGCTACACCTTC
CASSATGGGYTF
>NA|TRBV13|TRBD2|TRBJ2-7
TGTGCCAGCACCCAGCGGGACTCTAGTCCCTACGAGCAGTACTTC
CASTQRDSSPYEQYF
>NA|TRBV28|TRBD1|TRBJ2-7
TGTGCCAGCAGTCCCCTCGGACAGGGAGTCGACGGTTCCTACGAGCAGTACTTC
CASSPLGQGVDGSYEQYF
>once|TRBV7-2|NA|TRBJ2-7
TGTGCCAGCAGCTTAGCGATCAAAGGGGCCCCCTACGAGCAGTACTTC
CASSLAIKGAPYEQYF
>once|TRBV5-5|NA|TRBJ2-7
TGTGCCAGCAGCTTGGGACAGACACTCTACGAGCAGTACTTC
CASSLGQTLYEQYF
>NA|TRBV28|TRBD1|TRBJ1-6
TGTGCCAGCAGTCAAGGGACAGGGGCGGGATATAATTCACCCCTCCACTTT
CASSQGTGAGYNSPLHF
>NA|TRBV2|NA|TRBJ2-7
TGTGCCAGCAGTGAAGCTGGACAGTACGAGCAGTACTTC
CASSEAGQYEQYF
>once|TRBV29-1|NA|TRBJ2-7
TGCAGCGTTGAAGGGGGGCAGGGTAGCTCCTACGAGCAGTACTTC
CSVEGGQGSSYEQYF
>NA|TRBV2|NA|TRBJ1-5
TGTGCCAGCAGCCCCCCCCGGGACATCTTTAAGCCCCAGCATTTT
CASSPPRDIFKPQHF
>NA|TRBV5-1|TRBD1|TRBJ2-7
TGCGCCAGCAGCATAACGGGACAGCACTACGAGCAGTACTTC
CASSITGQHYEQYF
>NA|TRBV13|NA|TRBJ1-5
TGTGCCAGCAGCTTAGGATTTCGCGGGAATCGGAGCAATCAGCCCCAGCATTTT
CASSLGFRGNRSNQPQHF